Reported below is one T cell receptor beta chain. What it recognizes is unknown. The entry originates in a study of resident and recirculating memory T cells in vitiligo. Study-wide background: Each patient gave two lesional and two nonlesional epidermal shave biopsies, plus PBMCs. The study's findings and limits: Different lesions suggested infiltration by different T cell clones.

Clones were read by immunoSEQ multiplex PCR, and TCRdb kept only the in-frame ones, dropping some. The sample includes more than 35,000 clones, approximately 91% of them seen just once. Germline V gives CDR1 SNHLY, CDR2 FYNNEI. The CDR3 extends over 15 amino acids. After removal of 6 bases from V and 8 bases from J, the junction contained 10 bases not matched to a gene. Confetti depigmentation, marking active vitiligo, was absent in these patients. The sequenced sample consisted of blood. The V call is TRBV2, the J call TRBJ2-1; 10 bases map to TRBD1. The receptor was isolated from a male donor with vitiligo. CDR3 DNA: TGTGCCAGCAGGACTCCGGGACAGGGGAAAGATGAGCAGTTCTTC. The encoded protein is CASRTPGQGKDEQFF.